The text below deals with one TCR beta chain. Time point given: blood at routine non-recurrence follow-up after resection. Whole RNA from tumor, nontumor lung or frozen PBMC was sequenced unsorted. Trimming removed 2 bases from V and 10 bases from J; junction bases left unmatched: 5. Germline V lookup: CDR1 SGHVS, CDR2 FNYEAQ. The CDR3 is 14 residues long. TCRdb independently ran MiXCR on the 5' RACE reads; one entry per CDR3 protein. The table lists about 47,000 distinct CDR3 sequences, about an eighth of them singletons. This specimen comes from a study of spatial heterogeneity in lung cancer. This TCR came from a male donor with early-stage non-small cell lung cancer. The V and J genes are TRBV7-6 and TRBJ2-3; 11 positions match TRBD2. The specimen was PBMCs, collected at follow-up. CDR3 sequence: CASSLSSGRPPQYF. CDR3 coding DNA: TGTGCCAGCAGCTTATCTAGCGGGAGGCCCCCGCAGTATTTT.